A selection of T cell receptor delta chains follows, all from one sample in a study of Vδ1+ human thymocytes. TCRdb fed the multiplex PCR reads to CATT. The data hold roughly 76,000 delta-chain clones, with more than 30% observed a single time. Specimen: Vdelta1+ gamma-delta thymocytes from the thymus. Source of these receptors: a boy in the first two years of life who had congenital heart surgery. Each CDR3 is given with its conserved first and last residue. A D gene is named only where the DNA matches it firmly. Only some rows state a clone size, as once, few, many or a class for expanded clones.

len: 19; abundance: -; j_gene: TRDJ1; v_gene: TRDV2; d_gene: TRDD3; CDR3nt: TGTGCCTGTGGACCCCCTTTACTGGGGGATACGCTTAGGTCCGATAAACTCATCTTT; CDR3aa: CACGPPLLGDTLRSDKLIF
len: 15; abundance: -; j_gene: TRDJ1; v_gene: TRDV1; d_gene: -; CDR3nt: TGTGCTCTTGGGGAATCCACTACCCTCCCCGACGGGCTCATCTTT; CDR3aa: CALGESTTLPDGLIF
len: 21; abundance: -; j_gene: TRDJ1; v_gene: TRDV2; d_gene: TRDD3; CDR3nt: TGTGCCCGTGACACCGATTCTTCCCCCAAGTACTGGGGGATACTCACCGATAAACTCATCTTT; CDR3aa: CARDTDSSPKYWGILTDKLIF
len: 16; abundance: -; j_gene: TRDJ1; v_gene: TRDV1; d_gene: -; CDR3nt: TGTGCTCTTGGGACCTTGGGGCCCCGGTACTGGACTAAACTCATCTTT; CDR3aa: CALGTLGPRYWTKLIF
len: 21; abundance: -; j_gene: TRDJ1; v_gene: TRDV1; d_gene: -; CDR3nt: TGTGCTCTTGGGGACCTATGCTTCGGACCCCTGGGAATACGTGACGCCGATAAACTCATCTTT; CDR3aa: CALGDLCFGPLGIRDADKLIF
len: 23; abundance: few; j_gene: TRDJ1; v_gene: TRDV1; d_gene: TRDD3; CDR3nt: TGTGCTCTTGGGGCGCGGGCCCCCTTCCTACCCATCATACTGGGGGATACGCCCGATAAACTCATCTTT; CDR3aa: CALGARAPFLPIILGDTPDKLIF
len: 23; abundance: few; j_gene: TRDJ1; v_gene: TRDV1; d_gene: TRDD3; CDR3nt: TGTGCTCTTGGGGAAAGATATCGGCCTTCCCCATATACTGGGGGATACTGGGCCGATAAACTCATCTTT; CDR3aa: CALGERYRPSPYTGGYWADKLIF
len: 19; abundance: few; j_gene: TRDJ2; v_gene: TRDV1; d_gene: TRDD3; CDR3nt: TGTGCTCTTGGGGAACTGACTCGTGGGTGGGGGATCTGGACAGCACAACTCTTCTTT; CDR3aa: CALGELTRGWGIWTAQLFF
len: 16; abundance: -; j_gene: TRDJ1; v_gene: TRDV1; d_gene: TRDD2; CDR3nt: TGTGCTCTAACCGCCTTCCTAAGTGGATACACCGATAAACTCATCTTC; CDR3aa: CALTAFLSGYTDKLIF
len: 21; abundance: -; j_gene: TRDJ1; v_gene: TRDV1; d_gene: TRDD3; CDR3nt: TGTGCTCTTGGGGAACTCCGGGCCCCTCCTGGGGGATTACCCCGCACCGATAAACTCATCTTT; CDR3aa: CALGELRAPPGGLPRTDKLIF
len: 13; abundance: many; j_gene: TRDJ1; v_gene: TRDV2; d_gene: -; CDR3nt: TGTGCCTGTGACACCACGGACACCGATAAACTCATCTTT; CDR3aa: CACDTTDTDKLIF
len: 16; abundance: -; j_gene: TRDJ1; v_gene: TRDV2; d_gene: -; CDR3nt: TGTGCCTGTGACACCTGTAGGGAGGACTCCAGCGATAAACTCATCTTT; CDR3aa: CACDTCREDSSDKLIF
len: 19; abundance: few; j_gene: TRDJ1; v_gene: TRDV1; d_gene: TRDD3; CDR3nt: TGTGCTCTTGGGGAACGACCTACTTCTTGGGGGATCACCGCCCTTAAACTCATCTTT; CDR3aa: CALGERPTSWGITALKLIF
len: 10; abundance: -; j_gene: TRDJ1; v_gene: TRDV1; d_gene: -; CDR3nt: TGTGCTCTTGGGGAAAGGGAACTCATCTTT; CDR3aa: CALGERELIF
len: 12; abundance: -; j_gene: TRDJ1; v_gene: TRDV1; d_gene: -; CDR3nt: TGTGCTCTTGGGAACCACCCAGATAAACTCATCTTT; CDR3aa: CALGNHPDKLIF
len: 20; abundance: -; j_gene: TRDJ1; v_gene: TRDV1; d_gene: TRDD3; CDR3nt: TGTGCTCTTGGGGCCCGATCCATACGTTCCTGGGGGACACAGACCGATAAACTCATCTTT; CDR3aa: CALGARSIRSWGTQTDKLIF
len: 23; abundance: -; j_gene: TRDJ1; v_gene: TRDV1; d_gene: TRDD3; CDR3nt: TGTGCTCTTGGGGACTTCCCCGCCGGCGGACCTTACTGGGGGATAGAACACACCGATAAACTCATCTTT; CDR3aa: CALGDFPAGGPYWGIEHTDKLIF
len: 19; abundance: once; j_gene: TRDJ1; v_gene: TRDV1; d_gene: TRDD3; CDR3nt: TGTGCTCTTGGCGAACTAGCCGACCCTCTGGGGGATACCACCGATAAACTCATCTTT; CDR3aa: CALGELADPLGDTTDKLIF
len: 17; abundance: -; j_gene: TRDJ1; v_gene: TRDV1; d_gene: TRDD3; CDR3nt: TGTGCTCTTGGGGAATTAATCTACCAGGGGTACTGGGGGACACTCATCTTT; CDR3aa: CALGELIYQGYWGTLIF
len: 20; abundance: -; j_gene: TRDJ1; v_gene: TRDV1; d_gene: TRDD3; CDR3nt: TGTGCTCTTGGGGAACTCGGTAAGGGGATACATGGAAGACACACCGATAAACTCATCTTT; CDR3aa: CALGELGKGIHGRHTDKLIF
len: 20; abundance: few; j_gene: TRDJ1; v_gene: TRDV1; d_gene: TRDD3; CDR3nt: TGTGCTCTTGGGGAAACCCCTTCTTCCTGGGGGATACGGAACACCGATAAACTCATCTTT; CDR3aa: CALGETPSSWGIRNTDKLIF
len: 22; abundance: few; j_gene: TRDJ2; v_gene: TRDV1; d_gene: -; CDR3nt: TGTGCTCTTGGGGTGGCCTTCCTTCGGGCTGGGGGGCCCGTGGGTTTGACAGCACAACTCTTCTTT; CDR3aa: CALGVAFLRAGGPVGLTAQLFF
len: 20; abundance: -; j_gene: TRDJ1; v_gene: TRDV1; d_gene: TRDD3; CDR3nt: TGTGCTCTTGGGGAACCTTCGCGATCCGGGATACGCCAGTACACCGATAAACTCATCTTT; CDR3aa: CALGEPSRSGIRQYTDKLIF
len: 19; abundance: few; j_gene: TRDJ1; v_gene: TRDV1; d_gene: TRDD3; CDR3nt: TGTGCTCTTGGGGAACCCCAGCCTTCCTTGGGGATACGAAACTATAAACTCATCTTT; CDR3aa: CALGEPQPSLGIRNYKLIF
len: 17; abundance: few; j_gene: TRDJ1; v_gene: TRDV1; d_gene: -; CDR3nt: TGTGCTCTTGGGGACCCACAATTCTTCCCCCTCAGGACGTCCCTCATCTTT; CDR3aa: CALGDPQFFPLRTSLIF
len: 19; abundance: -; j_gene: TRDJ1; v_gene: TRDV1; d_gene: -; CDR3nt: TGTGCTCTTGGGGAGCAGAGTCTACTTAGGGACCATTACACCGATAAACTCATCTTT; CDR3aa: CALGEQSLLRDHYTDKLIF
len: 17; abundance: -; j_gene: TRDJ1; v_gene: TRDV1; d_gene: TRDD3; CDR3nt: TGTGCTCTTGCACAAGGAGTAACTGGGGACGCGCAGGGTAAACTCATCTTT; CDR3aa: CALAQGVTGDAQGKLIF
len: 9; abundance: -; j_gene: TRDJ1; v_gene: TRDV1; d_gene: -; CDR3nt: TGTGCTCTTGGGGGTCTCGGCATCTTT; CDR3aa: CALGGLGIF